This TCR beta chain was recovered during a study of regulatory T cells in long-lasting Graves disease. Germline V gene data show CDR1 as DFQATT and CDR2 as SNEGSKA (reference sequence). The V gene lost 5 bases and the J gene lost 4 bases, with 17 bases spanning the gap. The CDR3 runs to 15 residues. This clonotype was detected only a few times. Antigen unknown. Arm-PCR of CDR3 regions with iRepertoire HTBI primers generated TCR beta libraries. TCRdb re-called the multiplex PCR reads with MiXCR, one entry per CDR3 protein. The table includes about 300,000 distinct CDR3 sequences, 20% to 25% detected once. This sample's time point: persistent/refractory GD, antithyroid drugs over 5 years with positive TRAb. Scientists built the TCR library using RNA that was extracted from PBMCs. Study findings and constraints: Favored usage of TRBV28, TRBJ1-2 and TRBJ2-5 was recorded in persistent disease.

The V and J genes are TRBV20-1 and TRBJ2-2; tentative D call: TRBD2 (5 bases). The material sequenced was peripheral blood mononuclear cells (PBMCs), taken when the disease was refractory, from a patient treated with antithyroid drugs. The TCR comes from a female donor with Graves disease. The CDR3 DNA follows: TGCAGTGCTTACAACGCGCGGGTGGGCACCGGGGAGCTGTTTTTT. Translating it yields CSAYNARVGTGELFF.